This TCR beta chain was captured in a study of blood T cell repertoires in COVID-19. Sequencing used immunoSEQ multiplex PCR; TCRdb keeps in-frame clones, though not all of them. The sample gives about 240,000 clones, approximately 85% of which show up once; roughly 12% is in the top ten. This clone was picked up a small number of times. CDR3 length: 16 residues. Germline V CDR1 and CDR2: ENHRY, SYGVKD. The V gene end was trimmed by 2 bases and the J gene end by 4 bases; junction bases not matched to a gene: 9. The sequence was collected from a woman aged 55-69 years with active or convalescent COVID-19. Sequenced: peripheral blood. The J gene is TRBJ2-7, the V gene TRBV10-3; 9 bases are a match to TRBD1. The CDR3 nucleotides read TGTGCCATCAGTGAGCCGGGACAGGGTAATAGGTACGAGCAGTACTTC. Translating it yields CAISEPGQGNRYEQYF.